This entry lists 6 T cell receptor beta chains sequenced from one sample in a study of T cells in Graves' hyperthyroidism and ophthalmopathy. RNA transcripts yielded amplified TCR beta CDR3 regions. An initial round of RT-PCR targeting the TCR CDR3 relied on the HTBI primer set. Each CDR3 protein is one row after TCRdb ran MiXCR on the multiplex PCR reads. The data show around 800,000 distinct CDR3 sequences, 38% seen once. The sequencing sample was made of blood. The receptors were sampled from a man between 18 and 35 years old with Graves' hyperthyroidism.

The J gene is TRBJ2-3, the V gene TRBV2, with 9 bases fitting TRBD2. Trimming at V came to 6 bases and at J to 0 bases, leaving 7 bases not matched to a gene. The CDR3 has 16 amino acids. Germline V gene sequence: CDR1 SNHLY, CDR2 FYNNEI. The CDR3 nucleotides read TGTGCCAGCAGCGCCCTGAGCGGGGGGAGCACAGATACGCAGTATTTT. This sequence encodes CASSALSGGSTDTQYF.

This clonotype was picked up a small number of times. This chain uses TRBV6-6 with TRBJ1-1; a possible D gene is TRBD1 (5 bases). The V end was cut by 4 bases, the J end by 8 bases, with 14 bases between. This CDR3 has 13 residues. The germline gives CDR1 MNHNY, CDR2 SVGAGI (reference sequence). DNA for the CDR3: TGTGCCAGCAGTTCGTGGGGGGGGGACGAAGCTTTCTTT. Translated, it gives CASSSWGGDEAFF.

With regard to this clonotype: A much larger clone is a single base away; this may be a read error. This chain links TRBV15 with TRBJ2-5, with TRBD2 identical over 7 bases. Trimming at V came to 2 bases and at J to 9 bases, leaving 9 bases not matched to a gene. The CDR3 totals 14 residues. The germline gives CDR1 LNHNV, CDR2 YYDKDF (reference sequence). The CDR3 spells CATSRLLEREAQYF. The CDR3, as DNA: TGTGCCACCAGCAGACTTTTGGAACGGGAGGCCCAGTACTTC.

To note about this clonotype: A much larger clone differs from this one at a single base, so this may be a read error. The chain uses TRBV7-2 and TRBJ1-5, with unresolved D. The length of the CDR3 is 17 residues. Per germline, CDR1 SGHTA and CDR2 FQGNSA. CDR3 bases: TGTGCCAGCACCCTGGAGGTTGATGCGCTGAACAATCAGCCCCGGCATTTT. It encodes CASTLEVDALNNQPRHF.

This clonotype was counted many times. The chain joins TRBV20-1 to TRBJ1-1; D possibly corresponds to TRBD1 (5 bases). Germline assignment: CDR1 DFQATT and CDR2 SNEGSKA (reference sequence). V was trimmed by 3 bases and J by 3 bases, leaving 14 bases between them. This CDR3 is 14 amino acids long. The CDR3 sequence: CSARLGTRDTEAFF. The CDR3 coding sequence is TGCAGTGCTAGGCTCGGGACCCGGGACACTGAAGCTTTCTTT.

This clonotype was counted a single time. A read error may produce the germline difference seen at one junction end. This chain joins TRBV7-2 and TRBJ2-7, with a possible D match to TRBD1 (6 bases). CDR3 length equals 16 residues. Germline V lookup: CDR1 SGHTA, CDR2 FQGNSA. CDR3 nucleotides: TGCGCCAGCAGCCAAAACCCATGGGACATCGCCTACGAGCAGTACTTC. The encoded protein is CASSQNPWDIAYEQYF.